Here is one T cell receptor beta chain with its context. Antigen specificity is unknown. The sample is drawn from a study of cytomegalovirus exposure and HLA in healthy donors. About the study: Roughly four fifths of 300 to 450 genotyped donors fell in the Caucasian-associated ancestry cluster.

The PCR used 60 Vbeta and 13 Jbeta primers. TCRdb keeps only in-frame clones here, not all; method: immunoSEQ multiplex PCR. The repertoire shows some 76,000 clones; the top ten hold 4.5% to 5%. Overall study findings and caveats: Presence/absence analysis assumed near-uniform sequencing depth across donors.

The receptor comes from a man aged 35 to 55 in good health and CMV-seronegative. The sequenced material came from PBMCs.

The CDR3 DNA sequence: TGTGCCAGCACCCGAAGCCTAAGGGGCTACACTGAAGCTTTCTTT. Protein sequence: CASTRSLRGYTEAFF. V gene TRBV6-5 combines with J gene TRBJ1-1; D possibly corresponds to TRBD1 (5 bases). This CDR3 is built from 15 residues. V lost 7 bases and J lost 3, with 18 bases in between. The germline V gene has CDR1 MNHEY and CDR2 SVGAGI.